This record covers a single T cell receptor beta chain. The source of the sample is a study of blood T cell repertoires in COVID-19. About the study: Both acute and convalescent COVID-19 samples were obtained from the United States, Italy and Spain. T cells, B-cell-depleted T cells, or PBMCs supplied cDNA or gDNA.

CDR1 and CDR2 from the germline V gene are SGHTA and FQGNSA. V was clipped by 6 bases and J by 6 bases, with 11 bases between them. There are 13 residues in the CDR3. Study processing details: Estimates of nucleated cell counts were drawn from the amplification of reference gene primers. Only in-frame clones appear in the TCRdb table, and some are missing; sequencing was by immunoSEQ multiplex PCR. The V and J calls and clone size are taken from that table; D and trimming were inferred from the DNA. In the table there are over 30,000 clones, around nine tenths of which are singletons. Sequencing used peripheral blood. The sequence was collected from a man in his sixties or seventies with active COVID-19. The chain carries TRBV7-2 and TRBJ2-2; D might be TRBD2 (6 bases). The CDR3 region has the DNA TGTGCCAGCAGTACAGGACTATCCGGGGAGCTGTTTTTT. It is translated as CASSTGLSGELFF.